What follows describes a single T cell receptor beta chain. The antigen is not known. This record belongs to a study of T-cell reconstitution after alpha-beta-depleted transplantation in children. A TCRbeta library incorporating unique molecular identifiers was prepared. In TCRdb, the PCR reads were re-called with MiXCR into one record per CDR3 protein. The data show approximately 47,000 distinct CDR3 sequences, with 52% seen just once and 35% to 40% held by the top ten. Study-wide points: After transplant, high TCRbeta diversity at day 60 in some patients arose from surviving recipient T cells and thymic progenitors. By about two months after transplant, alpha-beta T cells reportedly arose from several hundred graft clones that had expanded. Hyperexpanded clones declined; after one year, newly produced T cells mostly supplied diversity.

Germline assignment: CDR1 SGHRS and CDR2 YFSETQ. The V gene lost 5 bases and the J gene lost 1 base, with 24 bases spanning the gap. This CDR3 contains 19 residues. The sample here was peripheral blood, taken before TCRalphabeta/CD19-depleted stem cell transplant. The receptor was isolated from a boy in the first two years of life with SCID, due to receive a stem cell transplant. V gene TRBV5-1 combines with J gene TRBJ2-2; TRBD2 might be the D (6 bases). CDR3 protein: CASSETPGLRSLNTGELFF. The CDR3 DNA follows: TGCGCCAGCAGTGAAACACCGGGACTCAGAAGCCTGAACACCGGGGAGCTGTTTTTT.